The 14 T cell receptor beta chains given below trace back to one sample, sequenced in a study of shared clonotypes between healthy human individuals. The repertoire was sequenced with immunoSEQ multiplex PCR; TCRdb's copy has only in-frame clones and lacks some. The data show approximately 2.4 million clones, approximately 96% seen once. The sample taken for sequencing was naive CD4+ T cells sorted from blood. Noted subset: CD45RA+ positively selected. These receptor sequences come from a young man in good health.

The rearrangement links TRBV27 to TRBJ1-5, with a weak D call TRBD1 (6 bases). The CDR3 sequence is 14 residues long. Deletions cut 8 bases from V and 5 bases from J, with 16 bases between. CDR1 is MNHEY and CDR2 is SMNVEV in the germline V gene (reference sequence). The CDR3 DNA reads TGTGCCAGCGGGATACAGGGAAGCGATCAGCCCCAGCATTTT. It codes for CASGIQGSDQPQHF.

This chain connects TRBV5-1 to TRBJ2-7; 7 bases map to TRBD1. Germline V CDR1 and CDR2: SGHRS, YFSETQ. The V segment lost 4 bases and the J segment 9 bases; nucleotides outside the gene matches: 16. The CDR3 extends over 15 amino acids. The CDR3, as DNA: TGCGCCAGCAGCCTTTCCGGGACAGCTTCCTTAGGGCAGTACTTC. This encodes CASSLSGTASLGQYF.

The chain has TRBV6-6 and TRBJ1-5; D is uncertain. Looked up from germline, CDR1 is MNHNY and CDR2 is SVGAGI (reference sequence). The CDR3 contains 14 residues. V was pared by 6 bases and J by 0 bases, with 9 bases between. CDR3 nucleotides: TGTGCCAGCAGCTGGACCGATAGCAATCAGCCCCAGCATTTT. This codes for CASSWTDSNQPQHF.

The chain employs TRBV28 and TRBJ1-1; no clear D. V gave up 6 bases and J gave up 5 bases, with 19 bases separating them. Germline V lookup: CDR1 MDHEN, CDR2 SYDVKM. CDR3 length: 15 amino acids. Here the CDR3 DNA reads TGTGCCAGCAGCCCACCCCTGCGGGTTGATACTGAAGCTTTCTTT. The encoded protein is CASSPPLRVDTEAFF.

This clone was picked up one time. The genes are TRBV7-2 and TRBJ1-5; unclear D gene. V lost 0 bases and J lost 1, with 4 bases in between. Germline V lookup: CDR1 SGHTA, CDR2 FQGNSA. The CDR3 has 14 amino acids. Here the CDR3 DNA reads TGTGCCAGCAGCTTAGCCAGGAGCAATCAGCCCCAGCATTTT. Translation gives CASSLARSNQPQHF.

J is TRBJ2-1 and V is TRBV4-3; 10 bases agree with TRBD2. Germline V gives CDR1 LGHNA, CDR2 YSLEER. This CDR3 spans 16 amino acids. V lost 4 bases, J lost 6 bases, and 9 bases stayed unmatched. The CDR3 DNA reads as TGCGCCAGCAGCCCTGTTGGGGTAGCGGGAGGCAATGAGCAGTTCTTC. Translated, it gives CASSPVGVAGGNEQFF.

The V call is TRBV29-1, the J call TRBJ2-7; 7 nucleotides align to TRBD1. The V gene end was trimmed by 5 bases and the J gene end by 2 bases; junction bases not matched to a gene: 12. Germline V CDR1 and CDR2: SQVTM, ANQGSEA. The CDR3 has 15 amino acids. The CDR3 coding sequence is TGCAGCGTTTCCCGAGGAGGTCAGGGGGCCTACGAGCAGTACTTC. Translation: CSVSRGGQGAYEQYF.

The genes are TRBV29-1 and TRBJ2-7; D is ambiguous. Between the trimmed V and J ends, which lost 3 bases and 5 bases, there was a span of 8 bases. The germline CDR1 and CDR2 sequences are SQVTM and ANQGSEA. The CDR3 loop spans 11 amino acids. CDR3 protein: CSVELVHEQYF. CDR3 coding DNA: TGCAGCGTTGAGCTAGTTCACGAGCAGTACTTC.

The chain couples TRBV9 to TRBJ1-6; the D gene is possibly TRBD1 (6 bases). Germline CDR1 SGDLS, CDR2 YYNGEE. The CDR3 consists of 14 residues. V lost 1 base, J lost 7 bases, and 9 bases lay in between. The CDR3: CASSVLGQNSPLHF. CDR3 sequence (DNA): TGTGCCAGCAGCGTACTAGGACAGAATTCACCCCTCCACTTT.

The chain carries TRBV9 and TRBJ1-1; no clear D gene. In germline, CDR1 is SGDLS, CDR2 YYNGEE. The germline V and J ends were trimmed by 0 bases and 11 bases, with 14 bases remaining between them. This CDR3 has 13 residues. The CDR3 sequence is CASSVEYWGFAFF. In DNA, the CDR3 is TGTGCCAGCAGCGTAGAGTATTGGGGTTTCGCTTTCTTT.

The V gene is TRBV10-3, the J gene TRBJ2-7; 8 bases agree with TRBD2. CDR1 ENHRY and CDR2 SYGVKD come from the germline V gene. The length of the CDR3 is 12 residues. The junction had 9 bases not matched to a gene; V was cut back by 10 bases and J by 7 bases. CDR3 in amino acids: CATWEREKEQYF. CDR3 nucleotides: TGTGCCACCTGGGAGCGGGAGAAAGAGCAGTACTTC.

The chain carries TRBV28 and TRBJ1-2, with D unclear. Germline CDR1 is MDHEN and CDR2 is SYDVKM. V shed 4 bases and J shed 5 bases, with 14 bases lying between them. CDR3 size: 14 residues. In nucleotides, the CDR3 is TGTGCCAGCAGTTCTCGCGCCCTAGGGTATGGCTACACCTTC. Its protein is CASSSRALGYGYTF.

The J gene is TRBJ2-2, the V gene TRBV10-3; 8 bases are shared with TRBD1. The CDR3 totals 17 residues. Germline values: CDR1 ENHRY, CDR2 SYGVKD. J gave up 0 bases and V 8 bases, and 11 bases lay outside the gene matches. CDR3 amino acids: CAIPGRAGGANTGELFF. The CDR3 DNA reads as TGTGCCATCCCCGGCAGGGCAGGGGGCGCGAACACCGGGGAGCTGTTTTTT.

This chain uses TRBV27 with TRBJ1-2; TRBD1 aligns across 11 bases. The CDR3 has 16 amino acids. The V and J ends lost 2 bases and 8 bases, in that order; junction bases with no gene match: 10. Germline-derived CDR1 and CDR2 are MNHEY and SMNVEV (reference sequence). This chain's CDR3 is CASSLGRLDRGRGYTF. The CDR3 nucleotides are TGTGCCAGCAGTTTAGGCCGGCTGGACAGGGGGCGCGGCTACACCTTC.